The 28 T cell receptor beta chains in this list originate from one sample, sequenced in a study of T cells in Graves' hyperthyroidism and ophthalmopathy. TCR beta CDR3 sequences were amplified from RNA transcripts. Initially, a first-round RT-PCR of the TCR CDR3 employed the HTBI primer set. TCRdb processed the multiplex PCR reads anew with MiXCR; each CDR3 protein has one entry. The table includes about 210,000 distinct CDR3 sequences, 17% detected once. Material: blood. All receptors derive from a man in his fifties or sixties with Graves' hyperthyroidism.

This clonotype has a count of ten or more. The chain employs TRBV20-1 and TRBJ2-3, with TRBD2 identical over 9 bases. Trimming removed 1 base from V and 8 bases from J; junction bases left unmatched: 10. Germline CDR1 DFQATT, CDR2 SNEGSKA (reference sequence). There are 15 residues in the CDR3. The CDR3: CSARVLAGREGTQYF. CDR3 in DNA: TGCAGTGCTAGAGTCCTAGCGGGGAGGGAGGGTACGCAGTATTTT.

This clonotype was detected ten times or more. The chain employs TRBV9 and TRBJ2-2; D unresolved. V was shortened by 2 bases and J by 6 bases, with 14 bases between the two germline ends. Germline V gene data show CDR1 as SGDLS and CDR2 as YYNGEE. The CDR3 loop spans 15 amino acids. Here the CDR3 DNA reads TGTGCCAGCAGCGTCAACCCCAAGTGGGCCGGGGAGCTGTTTTTT. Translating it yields CASSVNPKWAGELFF.

In DNA form, the CDR3 reads TGCGCCAGCAGCCCTCTCGGGCGGGGGGCACTTGAGCAGTTCTTC. As protein: CASSPLGRGALEQFF. The chain joins TRBV4-1 to TRBJ2-1; 8 bases map to TRBD2. Germline V gene sequence: CDR1 MGHRA, CDR2 YSYEKL. The trim removed 4 bases at V and 9 bases at J, leaving 11 bases unmatched. CDR3 length: 15 residues.

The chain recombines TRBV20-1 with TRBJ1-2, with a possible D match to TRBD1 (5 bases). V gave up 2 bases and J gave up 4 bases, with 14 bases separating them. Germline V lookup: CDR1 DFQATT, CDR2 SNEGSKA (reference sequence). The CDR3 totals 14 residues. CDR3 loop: CSARPHDRIYGYTF. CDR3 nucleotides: TGCAGTGCTAGACCCCATGACAGAATCTATGGCTACACCTTC.

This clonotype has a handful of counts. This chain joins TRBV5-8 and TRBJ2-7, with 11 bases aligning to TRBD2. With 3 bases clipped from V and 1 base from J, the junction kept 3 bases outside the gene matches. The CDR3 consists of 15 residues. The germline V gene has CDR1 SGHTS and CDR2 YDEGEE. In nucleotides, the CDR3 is TGTGCCAGCAGCTACCTAGCGGGAGGATCCTACGAGCAGTACTTC. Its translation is CASSYLAGGSYEQYF.

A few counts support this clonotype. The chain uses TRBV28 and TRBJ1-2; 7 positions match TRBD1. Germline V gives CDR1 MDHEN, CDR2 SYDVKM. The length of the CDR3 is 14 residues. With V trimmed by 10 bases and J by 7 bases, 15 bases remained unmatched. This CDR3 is CATLPDREIGGYTF. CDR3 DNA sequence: TGTGCCACCCTACCCGACAGGGAGATCGGTGGCTACACCTTC.

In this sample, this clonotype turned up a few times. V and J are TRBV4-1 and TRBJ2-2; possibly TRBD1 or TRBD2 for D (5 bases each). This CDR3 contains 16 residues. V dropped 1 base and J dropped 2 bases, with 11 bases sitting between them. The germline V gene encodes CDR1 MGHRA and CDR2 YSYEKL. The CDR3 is CASSQVGEPNTGELFF. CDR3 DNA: TGCGCCAGCAGCCAAGTGGGGGAGCCTAACACCGGGGAGCTGTTTTTT.

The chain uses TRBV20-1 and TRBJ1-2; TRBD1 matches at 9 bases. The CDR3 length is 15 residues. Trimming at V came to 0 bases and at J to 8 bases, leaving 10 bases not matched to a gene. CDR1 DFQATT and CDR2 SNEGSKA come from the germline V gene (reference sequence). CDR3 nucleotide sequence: TGCAGTGCTAGAGATATCGCAGGGACAGGGAGCGGCTACACCTTC. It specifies CSARDIAGTGSGYTF.

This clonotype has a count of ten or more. The CDR3 region is CASTALGAGNQPQHF. The CDR3 DNA is TGTGCCAGCACCGCGCTAGGGGCAGGCAATCAGCCCCAGCATTTT. The chain couples TRBV27 to TRBJ1-5; weak D call: TRBD1 (5 bases). Trimming left V 7 bases short and J 2 bases short, with 15 bases between. The CDR3 runs 15 residues. CDR1 and CDR2 from the germline V gene are MNHEY and SMNVEV (reference sequence).

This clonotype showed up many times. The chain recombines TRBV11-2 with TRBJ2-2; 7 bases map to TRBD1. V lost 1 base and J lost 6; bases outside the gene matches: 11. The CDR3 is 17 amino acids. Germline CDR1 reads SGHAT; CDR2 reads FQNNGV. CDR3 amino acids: CASSLGPTGVAAGELFF. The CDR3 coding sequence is TGTGCCAGCAGCTTAGGGCCTACAGGGGTAGCAGCCGGGGAGCTGTTTTTT.

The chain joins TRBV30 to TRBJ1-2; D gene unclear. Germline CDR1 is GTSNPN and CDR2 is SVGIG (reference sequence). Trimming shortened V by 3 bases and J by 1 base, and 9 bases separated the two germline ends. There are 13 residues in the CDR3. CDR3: CAWRPRDNYGYTF. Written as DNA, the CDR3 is TGTGCCTGGAGGCCTCGGGATAACTATGGCTACACCTTC.

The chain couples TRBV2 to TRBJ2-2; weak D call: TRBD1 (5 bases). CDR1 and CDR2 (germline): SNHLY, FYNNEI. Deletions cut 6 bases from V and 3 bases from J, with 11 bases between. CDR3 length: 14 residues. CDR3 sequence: CASRVAGYTGELFF. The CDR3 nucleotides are TGTGCCAGCAGGGTAGCAGGGTACACCGGGGAGCTGTTTTTT.

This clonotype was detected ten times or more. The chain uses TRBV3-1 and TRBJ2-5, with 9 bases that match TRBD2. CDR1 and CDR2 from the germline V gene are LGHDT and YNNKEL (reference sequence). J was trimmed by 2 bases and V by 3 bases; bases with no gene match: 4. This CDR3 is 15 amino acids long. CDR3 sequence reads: CASSQTLAGQETQYF. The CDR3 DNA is TGTGCCAGCAGCCAGACCCTAGCGGGACAAGAGACCCAGTACTTC.

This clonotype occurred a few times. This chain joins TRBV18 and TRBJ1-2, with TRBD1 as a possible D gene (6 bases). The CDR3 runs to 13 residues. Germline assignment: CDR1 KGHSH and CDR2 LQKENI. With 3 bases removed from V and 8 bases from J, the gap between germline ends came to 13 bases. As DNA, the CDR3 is TGTGCCAGCTCACCGGACAGCCTTCCAGGCTACACCTTC. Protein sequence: CASSPDSLPGYTF.

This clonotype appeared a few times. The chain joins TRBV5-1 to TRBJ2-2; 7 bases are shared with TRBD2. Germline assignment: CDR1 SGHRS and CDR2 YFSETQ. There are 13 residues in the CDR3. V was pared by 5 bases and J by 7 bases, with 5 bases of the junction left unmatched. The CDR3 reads CASRRELVGELFF. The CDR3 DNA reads TGCGCCAGCAGGCGGGAGTTGGTCGGGGAGCTGTTTTTT.

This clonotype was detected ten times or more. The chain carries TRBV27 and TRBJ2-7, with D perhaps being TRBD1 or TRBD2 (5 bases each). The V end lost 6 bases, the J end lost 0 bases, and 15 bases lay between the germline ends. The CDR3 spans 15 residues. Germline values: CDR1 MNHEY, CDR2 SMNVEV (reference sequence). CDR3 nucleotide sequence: TGTGCCAGCAGCAACCGGGGCTGGAGCTCCTACGAGCAGTACTTC. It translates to CASSNRGWSSYEQYF.

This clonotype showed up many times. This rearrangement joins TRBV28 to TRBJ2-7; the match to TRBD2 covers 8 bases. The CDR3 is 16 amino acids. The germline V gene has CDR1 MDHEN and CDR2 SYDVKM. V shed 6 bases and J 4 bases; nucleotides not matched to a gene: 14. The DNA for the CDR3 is TGTGCCAGCAGCCGGCCCCAAGCGGGAGAGGTTTACGAGCAGTACTTC. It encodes CASSRPQAGEVYEQYF.

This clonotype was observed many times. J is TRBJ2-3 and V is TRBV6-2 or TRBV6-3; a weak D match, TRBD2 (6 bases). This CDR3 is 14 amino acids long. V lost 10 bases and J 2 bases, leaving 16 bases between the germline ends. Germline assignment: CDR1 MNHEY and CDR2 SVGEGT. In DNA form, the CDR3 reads TGTGCCATAAATGAGGCGGGGAACACAGATACGCAGTATTTT. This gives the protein CAINEAGNTDTQYF.

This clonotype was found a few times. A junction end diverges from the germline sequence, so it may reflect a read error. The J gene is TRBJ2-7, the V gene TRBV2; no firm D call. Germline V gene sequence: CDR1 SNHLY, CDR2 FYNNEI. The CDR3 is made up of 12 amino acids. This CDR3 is CAGSDDQSEQYF. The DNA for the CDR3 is TGTGCCGGCAGTGATGACCAGTCCGAGCAGTACTTC.

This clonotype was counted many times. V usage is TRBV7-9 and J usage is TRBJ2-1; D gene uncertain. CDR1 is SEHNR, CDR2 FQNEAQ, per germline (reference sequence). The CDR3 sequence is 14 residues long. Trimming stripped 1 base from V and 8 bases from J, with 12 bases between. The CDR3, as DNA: TGTGCCAGCAGCTTAGTTGGGAAAAGGGATGAGCAGTTCTTC. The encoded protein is CASSLVGKRDEQFF.

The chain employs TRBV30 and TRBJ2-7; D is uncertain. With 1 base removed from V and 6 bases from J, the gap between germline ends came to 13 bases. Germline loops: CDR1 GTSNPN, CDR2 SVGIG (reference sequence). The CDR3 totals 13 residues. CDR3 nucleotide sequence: TGTGCCTGGAGTGAAAGGGTCTACGGCGAGCAGTACTTC. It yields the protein CAWSERVYGEQYF. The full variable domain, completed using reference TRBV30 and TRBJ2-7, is SQTIHQWPATLVQPVGSPLSLECTVEGTSNPNLYWYRQAAGRGLQLLFYSVGIGQISSEVPQNLSASRPQDRQFILSSKKLLLSDSGFYLCAWSERVYGEQYFGPGTRLTVT.

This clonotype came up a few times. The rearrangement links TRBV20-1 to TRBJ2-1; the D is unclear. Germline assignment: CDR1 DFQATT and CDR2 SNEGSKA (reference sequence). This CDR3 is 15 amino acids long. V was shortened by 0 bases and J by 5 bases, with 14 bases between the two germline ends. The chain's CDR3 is CSAREPLSVHNEQFF. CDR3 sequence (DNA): TGCAGTGCTAGAGAACCCCTGAGCGTCCACAATGAGCAGTTCTTC.

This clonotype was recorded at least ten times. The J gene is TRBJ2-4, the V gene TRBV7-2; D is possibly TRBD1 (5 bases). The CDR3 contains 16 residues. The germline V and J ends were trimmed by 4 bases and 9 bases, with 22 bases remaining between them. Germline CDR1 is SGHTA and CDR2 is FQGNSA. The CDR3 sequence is CASSSKWWQTASIQYF. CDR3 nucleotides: TGTGCCAGCAGCTCCAAGTGGTGGCAGACAGCCTCCATTCAGTACTTC.

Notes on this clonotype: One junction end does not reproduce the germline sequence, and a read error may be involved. For the CDR3, the DNA is TGTGCCTGGAGTAAGGGACAGGGGAACGAGCAGTGCTTC. This gives the protein CAWSKGQGNEQCF. The chain joins TRBV30 to TRBJ2-7, with 10 bases identical to TRBD1. Germline V CDR1 and CDR2: GTSNPN, SVGIG (reference sequence). The CDR3 is made up of 13 amino acids. Based on the CDR3 plus reference TRBV30 and TRBJ2-7, the full variable domain is SQTIHQWPATLVQPVGSPLSLECTVEGTSNPNLYWYRQAAGRGLQLLFYSVGIGQISSEVPQNLSASRPQDRQFILSSKKLLLSDSGFYLCAWSKGQGNEQCFGPGTRLTVT.

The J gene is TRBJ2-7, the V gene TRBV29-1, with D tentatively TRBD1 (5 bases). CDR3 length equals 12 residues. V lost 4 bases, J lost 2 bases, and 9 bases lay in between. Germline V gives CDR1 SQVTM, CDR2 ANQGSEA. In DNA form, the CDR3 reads TGCAGCGTTGGAGACAGAACCTACGAGCAGTACTTC. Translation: CSVGDRTYEQYF.

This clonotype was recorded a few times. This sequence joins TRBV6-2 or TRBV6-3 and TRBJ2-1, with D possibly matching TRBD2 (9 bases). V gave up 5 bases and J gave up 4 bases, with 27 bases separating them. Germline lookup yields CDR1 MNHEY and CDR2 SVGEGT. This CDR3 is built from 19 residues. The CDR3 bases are TGTGCCAGCAGTCCAAGATCGGGACAGGTAGCGGGAGCGTACAATGAGCAGTTCTTC. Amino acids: CASSPRSGQVAGAYNEQFF.

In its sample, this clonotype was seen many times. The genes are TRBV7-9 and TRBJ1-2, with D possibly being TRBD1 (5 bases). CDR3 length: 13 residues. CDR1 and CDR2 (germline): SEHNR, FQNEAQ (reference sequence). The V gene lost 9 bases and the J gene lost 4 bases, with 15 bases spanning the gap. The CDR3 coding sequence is TGTGCCAGTTCCCGGGACGGAATCTATGGCTACACCTTC. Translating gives CASSRDGIYGYTF.

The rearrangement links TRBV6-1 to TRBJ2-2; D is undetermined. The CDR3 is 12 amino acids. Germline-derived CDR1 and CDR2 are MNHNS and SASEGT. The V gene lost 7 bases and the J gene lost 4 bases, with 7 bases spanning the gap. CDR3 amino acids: CASKEGTGELFF. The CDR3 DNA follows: TGTGCCAGCAAGGAAGGCACCGGGGAGCTGTTTTTT.